This T cell receptor beta chain is drawn from a study of post-analysis software for immune sequencing data. Overall study: The disease courses covered relapsing-remitting, secondary progressive and progressive-relapsing multiple sclerosis.

Each TCR beta cDNA library carried unique molecular identifiers. Some 500,000 cDNA molecules came from roughly 0.93 to 9.6 million T cells. TCRdb used MiXCR to reprocess the PCR reads, holding one entry per CDR3 protein. The sample yields around 770,000 distinct CDR3 sequences, under 60% seen once. Study-level findings and limits: Significantly lower normalized Chao1 diversity was found in patients with multiple sclerosis relative to controls. By F measure, samples from a shared preparation batch strongly co-clustered. Four or five TRBV segments were significantly more frequent in patients than in controls. TRBV5-6, TRBV5-1 and TRBV20-1 were among these segments.

Worth noting for this clonotype: Its antigen is not known.

The CDR3 consists of 15 residues. Trimming cost V 0 bases and J 0 bases, with 8 bases left between them. The germline V gene encodes CDR1 SGDLS and CDR2 YYNGEE. The source material was blood. The V call is TRBV9, the J call TRBJ2-3; weak D call: TRBD2 (5 bases). This clonotype was sampled from a girl aged 10 to 17 with multiple sclerosis. The CDR3 protein is CASSVGLASTDTQYF. The CDR3 DNA follows: TGTGCCAGCAGCGTAGGGCTAGCAAGCACAGATACGCAGTATTTT.